Each of the 24 T cell receptor beta chains below was sequenced from the same sample in a study of T cells and Merkel cell carcinoma outcomes. Sequencing used immunoSEQ multiplex PCR; TCRdb keeps in-frame clones, though not all of them. The table includes roughly 16,000 clones, 81% detected once. The specimen sequenced was tumor tissue from Merkel cell carcinoma. The receptors stem from a human donor with Merkel cell carcinoma.

The chain has TRBV28 and TRBJ1-2; TRBD1 matches 7 bases. The length of the CDR3 is 13 residues. Germline trimming cut 5 bases from V and 6 bases from J; bases unmatched to any gene: 6. From germline, CDR1 is MDHEN and CDR2 SYDVKM. The CDR3 DNA sequence: TGTGCCAGCAGTCTCTCAGGGGGGGATGGCTACACCTTC. As protein: CASSLSGGDGYTF.

J is TRBJ2-2 and V is TRBV5-1, with 8 bases aligning to TRBD2. Germline CDR1 reads SGHRS; CDR2 reads YFSETQ. The junction had 5 bases not matched to a gene; V was cut back by 4 bases and J by 3 bases. The CDR3 consists of 15 residues. The CDR3 region is CASSLGRADTGELFF. Here the CDR3 DNA reads TGCGCCAGCAGCCTCGGGAGGGCCGACACCGGGGAGCTGTTTTTT. Looking up the rest from reference TRBV5-1 and TRBJ2-2 gives the full variable domain: KAGVTQTPRYLIKTRGQQVTLSCSPISGHRSVSWYQQTPGQGLQFLFEYFSETQRNKGNFPGRFSGRQFSNSRSEMNVSTLELGDSALYLCASSLGRADTGELFFGEGSRLTVL.

The chain has TRBV20-1 and TRBJ1-2; no firm D call. Germline assignment: CDR1 DFQATT and CDR2 SNEGSKA (reference sequence). CDR3 size: 9 residues. V was pared by 5 bases and J by 5 bases, with 3 bases between. The CDR3 sequence is CSAQYGYTF. DNA of the CDR3: TGCAGTGCTCAGTATGGCTACACCTTC.

The chain's CDR3 is CASSFYRDTEAFF. The CDR3 region has the DNA TGTGCCAGCAGCTTCTACAGGGACACTGAAGCTTTCTTT. The chain is built from TRBV7-2 and TRBJ1-1, with D tentatively TRBD1 (6 bases). V lost 3 bases and J 3 bases, leaving 8 bases between the germline ends. The length of the CDR3 is 13 residues. CDR1 and CDR2 (germline): SGHTA, FQGNSA.

The rearrangement joins TRBV5-6 to TRBJ2-3; D uncertain. Germline V lookup: CDR1 SGHDT, CDR2 YYEEEE. V was pared by 3 bases and J by 2 bases, with 10 bases between. This CDR3 contains 14 residues. CDR3 region: CASSSTLSTDTQYF. In DNA form, the CDR3 reads TGTGCCAGCAGCTCCACCCTTTCCACAGATACGCAGTATTTT.

The chain uses TRBV27 and TRBJ1-3; D gene uncertain. The germline CDR1 and CDR2 sequences are MNHEY and SMNVEV (reference sequence). The CDR3 runs to 15 residues. Trimming shortened V by 4 bases and J by 4 bases, and 14 bases separated the two germline ends. CDR3 nucleotide sequence: TGTGCCAGCAGTTCCGGGGTTGCGGCCGGAAACACCATATATTTT. Translated: CASSSGVAAGNTIYF.

The chain has TRBV29-1 and TRBJ2-1; 9 positions agree with TRBD2. Trimming at V came to 7 bases and at J to 6 bases, leaving 10 bases not matched to a gene. Germline V gene sequence: CDR1 SQVTM, CDR2 ANQGSEA. The CDR3 sequence is 14 residues long. CDR3 protein: CSAKGSGRINEQFF. The CDR3 nucleotides are TGCAGCGCCAAAGGGAGCGGGAGGATCAATGAGCAGTTCTTC.

This rearrangement joins TRBV5-1 to TRBJ2-3; possibly TRBD2 for D (6 bases). In germline, CDR1 is SGHRS, CDR2 YFSETQ. This CDR3 comprises 13 residues. Trimming pared 3 bases from V and 3 bases from J, leaving 8 bases between. DNA for the CDR3: TGCGCCAGCAGCTCCGGACTAACAGATACGCAGTATTTT. Encoded protein: CASSSGLTDTQYF.

The chain recombines TRBV7-9 with TRBJ2-3, with 7 bases matching TRBD1. The CDR3 length is 11 residues. The germline gives CDR1 SEHNR, CDR2 FQNEAQ (reference sequence). V was pared by 6 bases and J by 14 bases, with 8 bases of the junction left unmatched. The CDR3 loop reads CASSNDRVLYF. The CDR3 coding sequence is TGTGCCAGCAGTAACGACAGGGTATTGTATTTT.

V gene TRBV11-3 combines with J gene TRBJ2-1; unclear D gene. V lost 2 bases and J lost 2, with 4 bases in between. Germline assignment: CDR1 SGHNT and CDR2 YENEEA. The CDR3 has 13 amino acids. The CDR3 coding sequence is TGTGCCAGCAGCTTATATCCCTACAATGAGCAGTTCTTC. This sequence encodes CASSLYPYNEQFF.

V and J are TRBV2 and TRBJ2-7, with a possible D match to TRBD1 (5 bases). Germline V gene sequence: CDR1 SNHLY, CDR2 FYNNEI. CDR3 length equals 13 residues. V lost 8 bases, J lost 2 bases, and 13 bases lay in between. Here the CDR3 reads CASGAGDAYEQYF. Written as DNA, the CDR3 is TGTGCCAGCGGGGCAGGCGACGCCTACGAGCAGTACTTC.

The CDR3: CAWSVMNTEAFF. DNA of the CDR3: TGTGCCTGGAGTGTCATGAACACTGAAGCTTTCTTT. The chain couples TRBV30 to TRBJ1-1, with unresolved D. Between the trimmed V and J ends, which lost 0 bases and 0 bases, there was a span of 2 bases. Germline assignment: CDR1 GTSNPN and CDR2 SVGIG (reference sequence). The CDR3 runs to 12 residues.

This sequence joins TRBV7-9 and TRBJ1-1; D unresolved. The V end was cut by 7 bases, the J end by 13 bases, with 16 bases between. In germline, CDR1 is SEHNR, CDR2 FQNEAQ (reference sequence). The CDR3 runs to 11 residues. The CDR3: CASTAVGPLFF. The CDR3 DNA reads as TGTGCCAGCACAGCGGTGGGCCCCCTTTTCTTT.

V gene TRBV7-2 combines with J gene TRBJ1-5; D gene uncertain. Germline V CDR1 and CDR2: SGHTA, FQGNSA. Trimming shortened V by 0 bases and J by 3 bases, and 6 bases separated the two germline ends. CDR3 length equals 14 residues. The DNA of the CDR3 is TGTGCCAGCAGCTTAGCGGTTAACAATCAGCCCCAGCATTTT. Translated, it gives CASSLAVNNQPQHF.

The chain couples TRBV4-1 to TRBJ2-3; 8 nucleotides agree with TRBD1. The trim removed 4 bases at V and 2 bases at J, leaving 5 bases unmatched. There are 15 residues in the CDR3. Germline loops: CDR1 MGHRA, CDR2 YSYEKL. In DNA form, the CDR3 reads TGCGCCAGCAGCCTTCAGGGGGCTAACACAGATACGCAGTATTTT. Residues: CASSLQGANTDTQYF.

V and J are TRBV12-5 and TRBJ1-3; no definite D call. The CDR3 sequence is 18 residues long. Germline CDR1 reads LGHNT; CDR2 reads FRNRAP. V dropped 1 base and J dropped 0 bases, with 16 bases sitting between them. CDR3 bases: TGTGCTAGTGGTTTGGAATTTAAACAGTTGGGCTCTGGAAACACCATATATTTT. It encodes CASGLEFKQLGSGNTIYF.

The rearrangement links TRBV7-3 to TRBJ2-3; D is uncertain. CDR1 and CDR2 (germline): SGHTA, FQGTGA. The CDR3 is 13 residues long. Trimming cost V 1 base and J 6 bases, with 8 bases left between them. This CDR3 reads CASSLRRFDTQYF. The CDR3 DNA reads as TGTGCCAGCAGCTTAAGGCGCTTTGATACGCAGTATTTT.

The rearrangement uses TRBV10-3 and TRBJ2-3, with 12 positions matching TRBD2. The CDR3 has 16 amino acids. The V gene end was trimmed by 5 bases and the J gene end by 5 bases; junction bases not matched to a gene: 8. The germline CDR1 and CDR2 sequences are ENHRY and SYGVKD. The CDR3 DNA sequence: TGTGCCATCAGTCCGCGAATGGGACTAGCGGGAGATACGCAGTATTTT. Its translation: CAISPRMGLAGDTQYF.

The V gene is TRBV15, the J gene TRBJ2-2; no reliable D call. V lost 0 bases to trimming and J lost 9 bases, with 11 bases between them. The CDR3 has 14 amino acids. CDR1 and CDR2 (germline): LNHNV, YYDKDF (reference sequence). As DNA, the CDR3 is TGTGCCACCAGCAGAGATATAAGTAAGAGGGAGCTGTTTTTT. It is translated as CATSRDISKRELFF.

The genes are TRBV5-6 and TRBJ1-1, with D unresolved. Trimming removed 1 base at V and 1 base at J, with 5 bases between. This CDR3 is built from 13 residues. The germline CDR1 and CDR2 sequences are SGHDT and YYEEEE. As DNA, the CDR3 is TGTGCCAGCAGCTTGTTAGAGAACACTGAAGCTTTCTTT. It specifies CASSLLENTEAFF.

CDR3 bases: TGTGCCAGCAGCTTAGCCCGGACTAGCGCCACAGATACGCAGTATTTT. This gives the protein CASSLARTSATDTQYF. The chain has TRBV7-9 and TRBJ2-3; 9 bases match TRBD2. V was pared by 0 bases and J by 2 bases, with 3 bases of the junction left unmatched. The CDR3 extends over 16 amino acids. In germline, CDR1 is SEHNR, CDR2 FQNEAQ (reference sequence).

The V and J genes are TRBV7-9 and TRBJ2-7, with 9 nucleotides matching TRBD1. Losses at the gene ends were 5 bases for V and 7 bases for J; bases not matched to a gene: 12. In germline, CDR1 is SEHNR, CDR2 FQNEAQ (reference sequence). The CDR3 contains 15 residues. This CDR3 reads CASSGEQGATWEQYF. The DNA of the CDR3 is TGTGCCAGCAGCGGAGAACAGGGGGCGACTTGGGAGCAGTACTTC. Together with reference TRBV7-9 and TRBJ2-7, the CDR3 gives the full variable domain: DTGVSQNPRHKITKRGQNVTFRCDPISEHNRLYWYRQTLGQGPEFLTYFQNEAQLEKSRLLSDRFSAERPKGSFSTLEIQRTEQGDSAMYLCASSGEQGATWEQYFGPGTRLTVT.

This chain uses TRBV28 with TRBJ1-1; the match to TRBD1 covers 7 bases. The CDR3 is made up of 14 amino acids. The germline V gene has CDR1 MDHEN and CDR2 SYDVKM. Trimming cost V 3 bases and J 5 bases; bases outside gene matches: 6. The chain's CDR3 is CASSLHRGGTEAFF. The CDR3 nucleotides read TGTGCCAGCAGTTTGCACAGGGGAGGGACTGAAGCTTTCTTT. The full variable domain, its missing parts supplied by reference TRBV28 and TRBJ1-1, is DVKVTQSSRYLVKRTGEKVFLECVQDMDHENMFWYRQDPGLGLRLIYFSYDVKMKEKGDIPEGYSVSREKKERFSLILESASTNQTSMYLCASSLHRGGTEAFFGQGTRLTVV.

The rearrangement joins TRBV7-6 to TRBJ2-5; D may be TRBD1 or TRBD2 (5 bases each). The CDR3 covers 13 residues. Germline loops: CDR1 SGHVS, CDR2 FNYEAQ. V lost 5 bases, J lost 1 base, and 8 bases lay in between. CDR3 sequence (DNA): TGTGCCAGCAGCCGGGGACGCCAAGAGACCCAGTACTTC. Its translation: CASSRGRQETQYF.